One TCR beta chain is described in this entry. Its target antigen remains unknown. No much larger clonotype is one base removed from it; base qualities were not supplied. TCRbeta CDR3 regions were amplified from genomic DNA by means of the immunoSEQ Assay, a bias-controlled multiplex PCR. For the original study's pipeline: The number of nucleated cells in each sample was estimated by amplification of reference gene primers within the assay. To quantify the absolute abundance of each unique TCRbeta CDR3 rearrangement, sequence reads were collapsed and filtered. For each sample, productive Simpson clonality was calculated as the square root of Simpson's diversity index over productive rearrangements. TCRdb re-hosts the immuneACCESS table, in-frame sequences only. Its copies lack some clones; in the studies checked, an unresolved V gene accounts for under half of them, and the cause for the rest is not known. That table is the source of V, J and clone size, and D and trimming were worked out from the DNA. Recorded for this sample are about 45,000 clones; approximately 86% of them occurred a single time. The ten largest clones add up to approximately 7.6% of the sample.

The sample belongs to a study of blood T cell repertoires in COVID-19 (dated by TCRdb to the early 2020s). Background for the entire study: Samples from collaborators originated in the United States, Italy and Spain and spanned both the acute and convalescent phases of COVID-19. The prospective study material was composed of cDNA or gDNA derived from T cells, B-cell-depleted T cells, or PBMCs. Subjects who had been exposed to COVID-19, were actively infected with it, or had recovered from it provided the deeply sampled blood TCRbeta repertoires that made up the dataset. A freely available public database, intended as a resource for researchers studying the immune response to SARS-CoV-2, is where the repertoires were released. Samples were obtained from the ongoing ImmuneRACE study (first 160 participants) and from about 1,300 subjects provided by 6 global collaborators. The sample metadata nearly always contained a de-identified subject ID, COVID-19 status, age in years and sex. Where available, HLA class I and class II types were taken from metadata supplied by the sample provider and were not determined by assay-based typing. What the work shows at the level of the full study, not this receptor alone: How much clinical and demographic metadata was included differed by source and by participant, and the metadata was provided uncurated.

Each collaborating institution followed its own protocols to collect whole blood in K2EDTA tubes. For TCRbeta analysis, collaborator samples were shipped as frozen whole blood, as isolated PBMCs, or as DNA extracted from either sample type. The sequence was collected from a man older than 75 in a cohort sampled during active COVID-19. Source material: peripheral blood.

The DNA sequence follows: TGTGCCAGCAGTTTATCGAAAGGGGGCAATGAGCAGTTCTTC. It translates to CASSLSKGGNEQFF. The chain joins TRBV27 to TRBJ2-1, with a weak D call of TRBD1 (6 bases match). V was cut back by 0 bases and J by 6 bases, leaving a gap of 9 bases between them. CDR3 length: 14 amino acids, cysteine to phenylalanine. Just CDR3 DNA is preserved here, 42 bases in frame from base 1. The germline V gene (reference sequence) specifies MNHEY as CDR1 and SMNVEV as CDR2.